The entry below describes one TCR beta chain. The data derive from a study of shared clonotypes between healthy human individuals. The length of the CDR3 is 15 residues. The V gene lost 5 bases and the J gene lost 1 base, with 12 bases spanning the gap. Germline assignment: CDR1 LNHDA and CDR2 SQIVND (reference sequence). Produced via immunoSEQ multiplex PCR; TCRdb's table is partial and in-frame only. The table includes about 1.5 million clones, roughly 98% detected once. Every contributor of samples was a Caucasian grown-up residing in Nashville, Tennessee. Sequenced material: naive CD4+ T cells sorted from blood. Subset noted: CD45RA+ positively selected. The origin of this receptor is a man between 25 and 39 years old in good health. The V gene is TRBV19, the J gene TRBJ2-1; possibly TRBD2 for D (6 bases). CDR3 sequence (DNA): TGTGCCAGTAGTGGGGTGGGGAGGTCCTACAATGAGCAGTTCTTC. This translates into CASSGVGRSYNEQFF.